Shown below are 10 T cell receptor beta chains from a single sample sequenced in a study of T-cell memory formation after mild COVID-19. TCRdb called the 5' RACE reads again in MiXCR, with one record for every CDR3 protein. The table shows 210,000 or so distinct CDR3 sequences, with about a sixth occurring only once. Sequenced input: PBMCs or a T cell subset sorted from them (not recorded which). All receptors derive from an adult woman who had mild COVID-19 (a few samples of this study predate the infection). Cell type and time point are not known.

The chain has TRBV7-3 and TRBJ2-7; 9 bases are shared with TRBD1. Germline V lookup: CDR1 SGHTA, CDR2 FQGTGA. Germline trimming cut 2 bases from V and 5 bases from J; bases unmatched to any gene: 7. The CDR3 is made up of 15 amino acids. CDR3 amino acids: CASSLVPGQGHEQYF. CDR3 DNA: TGTGCCAGCAGCTTAGTCCCGGGACAGGGCCACGAGCAGTACTTC.

This clonotype was counted only a few times. The chain couples TRBV5-1 to TRBJ2-1; no clear D. Germline assignment: CDR1 SGHRS and CDR2 YFSETQ. V lost 4 bases and J lost 1, with 12 bases in between. The CDR3 length is 15 residues. The chain's CDR3 is CASSDLPSSYNEQFF. In DNA form, the CDR3 reads TGCGCCAGCAGCGATTTGCCGAGTTCCTACAATGAGCAGTTCTTC.

The CDR3, as DNA: TGTGCCAGCAGCTTACCAGGACTAGCGGGCTACAATGAGCAGTTCTTC. Translating it yields CASSLPGLAGYNEQFF. This sequence joins TRBV11-2 and TRBJ2-1; TRBD2 matches at 11 bases. Per germline, CDR1 SGHAT and CDR2 FQNNGV. Trimming at V came to 2 bases and at J to 3 bases, leaving 3 bases not matched to a gene. This CDR3 region has 16 residues. Looking up the rest from reference TRBV11-2 and TRBJ2-1 gives the full variable domain: EAGVAQSPRYKIIEKRQSVAFWCNPISGHATLYWYQQILGQGPKLLIQFQNNGVVDDSQLPKDRFSAERLKGVDSTLKIQPAKLEDSAVYLCASSLPGLAGYNEQFFGPGTRLTVL.

This clonotype has a handful of counts. This chain uses TRBV18 with TRBJ2-3; D remains unclear. The length of the CDR3 is 14 residues. The V gene lost 2 bases and the J gene lost 1 base, with 7 bases spanning the gap. CDR1 is KGHSH and CDR2 is LQKENI in the germline V gene. DNA for the CDR3: TGTGCCAGCTCACCAAGCCTAGGCACAGATACGCAGTATTTT. It is translated as CASSPSLGTDTQYF.

This clonotype was found a few times. V and J are TRBV24-1 and TRBJ2-1, with TRBD1 matching over 11 bases. CDR3 length: 15 residues. With 7 bases clipped from V and 6 bases from J, the junction kept 7 bases outside the gene matches. Germline values: CDR1 KGHDR, CDR2 SFDVKD. CDR3 DNA: TGTGCCACCAGCAGCGGACAGGGGGCCGTCAATGAGCAGTTCTTC. Translated, it gives CATSSGQGAVNEQFF.

There are a few counts of this clonotype. The chain joins TRBV30 to TRBJ2-2, with D hard to call. The CDR3 loop spans 14 amino acids. The germline V gene encodes CDR1 GTSNPN and CDR2 SVGIG (reference sequence). V was shortened by 1 base and J by 4 bases, with 10 bases between the two germline ends. Written as DNA, the CDR3 is TGTGCCTGGAGTGACCAGAGGAGCACCGGGGAGCTGTTTTTT. It encodes CAWSDQRSTGELFF.

The rearrangement links TRBV3-1 to TRBJ2-7, with D perhaps TRBD1 (5 bases). From germline, CDR1 is LGHDT and CDR2 YNNKEL (reference sequence). The CDR3 sequence is 14 residues long. Trimming cost V 1 base and J 6 bases, with 13 bases left between them. The CDR3 is CASSQVGQGGEQYF. The CDR3 nucleotides read TGTGCCAGCAGCCAAGTAGGGCAGGGCGGCGAGCAGTACTTC.

V is TRBV20-1 and J is TRBJ1-1; TRBD1 aligns across 8 bases. Trimming removed 5 bases from V and 5 bases from J; junction bases left unmatched: 13. The CDR3 length is 15 residues. Germline V lookup: CDR1 DFQATT, CDR2 SNEGSKA (reference sequence). CDR3: CSAEDRAGGGTEAFF. The CDR3, as DNA: TGCAGTGCTGAGGACAGGGCAGGTGGAGGGACTGAAGCTTTCTTT.

This chain joins TRBV12-3 or TRBV12-4 and TRBJ2-6; a possible D gene is TRBD2 (5 bases). V lost 9 bases to trimming and J lost 0 bases, with 9 bases between them. The CDR3 consists of 14 residues. DNA for the CDR3: TGTGCCAGTTTCCGGGGCTCTGGGGCCAACGTCCTGACTTTC. This codes for CASFRGSGANVLTF.

This clonotype occurred many times. This rearrangement joins TRBV7-9 to TRBJ2-6; unclear D gene. The V and J ends lost 5 bases and 0 bases respectively, with 11 bases between them. The CDR3 sequence is 16 residues long. Germline CDR1 reads SEHNR; CDR2 reads FQNEAQ (reference sequence). The CDR3 DNA sequence: TGTGCCAGCAGCCCCGGATCTTACTCTGGGGCCAACGTCCTGACTTTC. Its protein is CASSPGSYSGANVLTF.